The 30 T cell receptor beta chains below come from one sample, sequenced in a study of cytomegalovirus exposure and HLA in healthy donors. This PCR relied on a set of 60 Vbeta primers and 13 Jbeta primers. The assay was immunoSEQ multiplex PCR, and TCRdb's table has in-frame clones only and misses some. The table has around 130,000 clones, over 75% seen once. Input material: PBMCs. The receptors derive from a young man in good health and CMV-seropositive.

The CDR3 loop reads CASSPDEPSYEQYF. CDR3 nucleotide sequence: TGCGCCAGCAGCCCCGATGAGCCCTCCTACGAGCAGTACTTC. This sequence joins TRBV4-1 and TRBJ2-7, with D uncertain. Deletions cut 4 bases from V and 0 bases from J, with 10 bases between. Germline V gene data show CDR1 as MGHRA and CDR2 as YSYEKL. This CDR3 has 14 amino acids.

This rearrangement joins TRBV10-1 to TRBJ2-5, with D tentatively TRBD2 (6 bases). Germline V gene sequence: CDR1 WNHNN, CDR2 SYGVQD (reference sequence). Trimming removed 6 bases from V and 4 bases from J, with 15 bases in between. CDR3 size: 14 residues. CDR3 nucleotide sequence: TGCGCCAGCAGCCGGGACTCCGAGACAGAGACCCAGTACTTC. It specifies CASSRDSETETQYF.

The genes are TRBV19 and TRBJ1-5, with D possibly matching TRBD1 (6 bases). CDR1 LNHDA and CDR2 SQIVND come from the germline V gene (reference sequence). V dropped 3 bases and J dropped 1 base, with 13 bases sitting between them. The CDR3 runs 16 residues. The CDR3 DNA follows: TGTGCCAGTAGTATGGGGGCAACTTGGAGCAATCAGCCCCAGCATTTT. Translating gives CASSMGATWSNQPQHF.

V is TRBV6-1 and J is TRBJ1-1; 7 positions agree with TRBD1. The CDR3 is made up of 17 amino acids. Germline values: CDR1 MNHNS, CDR2 SASEGT. V shed 3 bases, J shed 2 bases, and the junction held 12 bases outside the gene matches. The DNA for the CDR3 is TGTGCCAGCAGTGACAACGGGAGGGGGCCAGGAAACACTGAAGCTTTCTTT. Translated: CASSDNGRGPGNTEAFF.

This chain connects TRBV6-6 to TRBJ1-5; unclear D gene. This CDR3 is built from 15 residues. The V gene lost 0 bases and the J gene lost 4 bases, with 10 bases spanning the gap. The V gene's germline CDR1 is MNHNY and CDR2 SVGAGI (reference sequence). CDR3 protein: CASSYSKPFNQPQHF. DNA of the CDR3: TGTGCCAGCAGTTACTCGAAGCCATTTAATCAGCCCCAGCATTTT.

The chain is built from TRBV30 and TRBJ1-1; no reliable D call. Germline CDR1 GTSNPN, CDR2 SVGIG (reference sequence). This CDR3 has 14 amino acids. The ends were cut back, 1 base at V and 4 bases at J, with 13 bases in the middle. CDR3 region: CAWSAEREATEAFF. The CDR3 DNA follows: TGTGCCTGGAGTGCTGAAAGGGAGGCCACTGAAGCTTTCTTT.

This chain uses TRBV30 with TRBJ2-7; 7 bases align to TRBD1. Per germline, CDR1 GTSNPN and CDR2 SVGIG (reference sequence). The trim removed 8 bases at V and 12 bases at J, leaving 19 bases unmatched. This CDR3 has 13 residues. CDR3 in amino acids: CALKGTDRAWLYF. CDR3 nucleotides: TGTGCCCTCAAGGGGACAGACAGAGCTTGGCTGTACTTC.

The chain uses TRBV6-5 and TRBJ2-2; 7 bases match TRBD1. In germline, CDR1 is MNHEY, CDR2 SVGAGI. This CDR3 region has 15 residues. The junction had 8 bases not matched to a gene; V was cut back by 6 bases and J by 4 bases. The CDR3 here is CASRSGQITTGELFF. CDR3 sequence (DNA): TGTGCCAGCAGGTCGGGACAGATTACCACCGGGGAGCTGTTTTTT.

The gene calls are TRBV4-1 and TRBJ1-5; no clear D. Trimming cost V 0 bases and J 10 bases, with 10 bases left between them. This CDR3 is built from 13 residues. Per germline, CDR1 MGHRA and CDR2 YSYEKL. The DNA for the CDR3 is TGCGCCAGCAGCCAAGATGTAGGAGGCCCCCAGCATTTT. The encoded protein is CASSQDVGGPQHF.

Only one count was recorded for this clone. CDR3 sequence: CASSLRGNSYEQYF. The CDR3 DNA is TGTGCCAGCAGCTTACGGGGAAACTCCTACGAGCAGTACTTC. The rearrangement uses TRBV11-2 and TRBJ2-7, with D perhaps TRBD2 (5 bases). The V end was cut by 2 bases, the J end by 0 bases, with 8 bases between. Germline V gives CDR1 SGHAT, CDR2 FQNNGV. The CDR3 sequence is 14 residues long.

This clone occurred once. Other DNA sequences in the sample encode the same CDR3. The J gene is TRBJ1-5, the V gene TRBV7-3; tentatively, D is TRBD1 (6 bases). Germline-derived CDR1 and CDR2 are SGHTA and FQGTGA. Between the trimmed V and J ends, which lost 1 base and 3 bases, there was a span of 10 bases. This CDR3 has 15 amino acids. Here the CDR3 reads CASSLNGGVNQPQHF. The CDR3 DNA follows: TGTGCCAGCAGCTTAAATGGGGGCGTCAATCAGCCCCAGCATTTT. Using reference TRBV7-3 and TRBJ1-5 for the parts outside the CDR3, the full variable domain is GAGVSQTPSNKVTEKGKYVELRCDPISGHTALYWYRQSLGQGPEFLIYFQGTGAADDSGLPNDRFFAVRPEGSVSTLKIQRTERGDSAVYLCASSLNGGVNQPQHFGDGTRLSIL.

This clone was observed a handful of times. The chain joins TRBV18 to TRBJ1-3; unclear D gene. CDR3 length: 15 amino acids. Germline V gives CDR1 KGHSH, CDR2 LQKENI. The germline V and J ends were trimmed by 0 bases and 1 base, with 7 bases remaining between them. CDR3 in DNA: TGTGCCAGCTCACCACCTCTTATGTCTGGAAACACCATATATTTT. It encodes CASSPPLMSGNTIYF. The variable domain in full, completed from reference TRBV18 and TRBJ1-3, reads NAGVMQNPRHLVRRRGQEARLRCSPMKGHSHVYWYRQLPEEGLKFMVYLQKENIIDESGMPKERFSAEFPKEGPSILRIQQVVRGDSAAYFCASSPPLMSGNTIYFGEGSWLTVV.

The V and J genes are TRBV6-6 and TRBJ1-2, with unresolved D. Germline V lookup: CDR1 MNHNY, CDR2 SVGAGI (reference sequence). Trimming shortened V by 6 bases and J by 2 bases, and 10 bases separated the two germline ends. The CDR3 is 13 residues long. CDR3: CASSSVENYGYTF. Written as DNA, the CDR3 is TGTGCCAGCAGCTCCGTTGAGAACTATGGCTACACCTTC.

V is TRBV7-9 and J is TRBJ2-1, with 9 bases lining up with TRBD2. The germline CDR1 and CDR2 sequences are SEHNR and FQNEAQ (reference sequence). This CDR3 is 13 amino acids long. Trimming took 4 bases from V and 10 from J; bases not matched to a gene: 5. The chain's CDR3 is CASSSRREGEQFF. The DNA for the CDR3 is TGTGCCAGCAGCTCTAGGCGGGAGGGCGAGCAGTTCTTC.

The rearrangement joins TRBV7-6 to TRBJ2-5; TRBD2 matches 9 bases. The J call may not be correct, given that the DNA end is closer to TRBJ2-7. Germline V gene lookup returns CDR1 SGHVS and CDR2 FNYEAQ. The CDR3 spans 15 residues. CDR3: CASSLAAGGTYEQYF. CDR3 nucleotides: TGTGCCAGCAGCTTAGCAGCGGGAGGTACCTACGAGCAGTACTTC.

This clone came up a few times. J is TRBJ2-7 and V is TRBV5-6; possible D gene TRBD2, 6 bases. Germline V gene lookup returns CDR1 SGHDT and CDR2 YYEEEE. This CDR3 has 13 residues. The ends were cut back, 0 bases at V and 4 bases at J, with 8 bases in the middle. The chain's CDR3 is CASSLAEGYEQYF. The CDR3 bases are TGTGCCAGCAGCTTGGCGGAGGGGTACGAGCAGTACTTC.

The chain links TRBV28 to TRBJ2-1; 8 bases align to TRBD1. After removal of 5 bases from V and 8 bases from J, the junction contained 8 bases not matched to a gene. The CDR3 extends over 14 amino acids. Germline V CDR1 and CDR2: MDHEN, SYDVKM. This chain's CDR3 is CASSRDRFVDEQFF. CDR3 nucleotides: TGTGCCAGCAGTCGGGACAGGTTTGTGGATGAGCAGTTCTTC.

The genes are TRBV7-2 and TRBJ1-2; D ambiguous. V shed 5 bases and J shed 4 bases, with 14 bases lying between them. The CDR3 contains 14 residues. Germline assignment: CDR1 SGHTA and CDR2 FQGNSA. The CDR3 DNA reads TGTGCCAGCAGCCCAGACCGGGGAAGCTATGGCTACACCTTC. Protein: CASSPDRGSYGYTF.

The V call is TRBV13, the J call TRBJ2-7; 7 nucleotides agree with TRBD1. Trimming cost V 5 bases and J 1 base; bases outside gene matches: 5. The CDR3 loop spans 14 amino acids. Germline V lookup: CDR1 PRHDT, CDR2 FYEKMQ (reference sequence). Written as DNA, the CDR3 is TGTGCCAGCAGCCCCTGGGACAGATCCTACGAGCAGTACTTC. Translation gives CASSPWDRSYEQYF.

The chain has TRBV7-9 and TRBJ2-1, with 9 bases lining up with TRBD2. The CDR3 covers 17 residues. Germline CDR1 and CDR2: SEHNR and FQNEAQ (reference sequence). V trimming: 5 bases; J trimming: 2 bases; junction bases outside the gene matches: 10. In DNA, the CDR3 is TGTGCCAGCAGCGCCCTGAGGGGCGGGAGGGCCTACAATGAGCAGTTCTTC. Amino acids: CASSALRGGRAYNEQFF.

CDR3 nucleotide sequence: TGTGCCAGCTCCCTCTCCGGGGAGCTGTTTTTT. It encodes CASSLSGELFF. The gene calls are TRBV18 and TRBJ2-2; no clear D. The CDR3 has 11 residues. Trimming shortened V by 6 bases and J by 6 bases, and 5 bases separated the two germline ends. CDR1 is KGHSH, CDR2 LQKENI, per germline.

The rearrangement uses TRBV11-2 and TRBJ2-5; 9 positions agree with TRBD1. The J call may not be correct, given that the DNA end is closer to TRBJ2-7. The CDR3 loop spans 15 amino acids. The germline V gene has CDR1 SGHAT and CDR2 FQNNGV. This chain's CDR3 is CASSMYRGPTYEQYF. In nucleotides, the CDR3 is TGTGCCAGCAGCATGTACAGGGGGCCCACCTACGAGCAGTACTTC.

The chain has TRBV15 and TRBJ2-1; unclear D gene. Germline V CDR1 and CDR2: LNHNV, YYDKDF (reference sequence). CDR3 size: 12 residues. The ends were cut back, 0 bases at V and 10 bases at J, with 7 bases in the middle. CDR3 DNA sequence: TGTGCCACCAGCAGAGATCAGTGGGAGCAGTTCTTC. This gives the protein CATSRDQWEQFF.

Concerning this clone itself: This sample includes further DNA sequences coding for the same CDR3. The chain recombines TRBV11-2 with TRBJ2-3, with a weak D call TRBD2 (5 bases). In germline, CDR1 is SGHAT, CDR2 FQNNGV. Trimming left V 1 base short and J 1 base short, with 9 bases between. The CDR3 is 15 residues long. The CDR3: CASSLGGRGTDTQYF. For the CDR3, the DNA is TGTGCCAGCAGCTTAGGAGGGAGAGGCACAGATACGCAGTATTTT.

This clone was recorded a few times. The gene calls are TRBV5-1 and TRBJ2-7; D may be TRBD1 (5 bases). This CDR3 contains 14 residues. Per germline, CDR1 SGHRS and CDR2 YFSETQ. Trimming stripped 0 bases from V and 5 bases from J, with 12 bases between. The CDR3 DNA follows: TGCGCCAGCAGCTTGGCAGGGCCCCTCAACGAGCAGTACTTC. Amino acid sequence: CASSLAGPLNEQYF.

The gene calls are TRBV28 and TRBJ1-5; perhaps TRBD1 as D (6 bases). The CDR3 totals 14 residues. The V end was cut by 3 bases, the J end by 6 bases, with 12 bases between. The germline V gene encodes CDR1 MDHEN and CDR2 SYDVKM. DNA for the CDR3: TGTGCCAGCAGTTTTGGAGGGGGGGGTCAGCCCCAGCATTTT. This codes for CASSFGGGGQPQHF.

The chain couples TRBV5-1 to TRBJ2-5; 7 bases are a match to TRBD1. This CDR3 has 13 residues. Germline lookup yields CDR1 SGHRS and CDR2 YFSETQ. Unmatched junction bases numbered 1, after V lost 4 bases and J lost 1 base. CDR3 sequence reads: CASSGDSQETQYF. The DNA of the CDR3 is TGCGCCAGCAGCGGGGACAGCCAAGAGACCCAGTACTTC.

The chain links TRBV30 to TRBJ1-2, with a possible D match to TRBD1 (5 bases). This CDR3 region has 13 residues. Germline lookup yields CDR1 GTSNPN and CDR2 SVGIG (reference sequence). Deletions cut 0 bases from V and 3 bases from J, with 8 bases between. CDR3 loop: CAWSVAGHYGYTF. As DNA, the CDR3 is TGTGCCTGGAGTGTTGCAGGGCACTATGGCTACACCTTC.

There are a few counts of this clone. V gene TRBV6-4 combines with J gene TRBJ2-2, with TRBD1 identical over 9 bases. The CDR3 is 15 amino acids. J gave up 3 bases and V 2 bases, and 1 base lay outside the gene matches. The germline V gene encodes CDR1 MRHNA and CDR2 SNTAGT. CDR3 sequence (DNA): TGTGCCAGCAGTGACGGGGACAGGGACACCGGGGAGCTGTTTTTT. Amino acids: CASSDGDRDTGELFF.

V usage is TRBV30 and J usage is TRBJ1-4, with 7 bases matching TRBD1. This CDR3 is 14 amino acids long. Germline loops: CDR1 GTSNPN, CDR2 SVGIG (reference sequence). With V trimmed by 5 bases and J by 8 bases, 11 bases remained unmatched. The CDR3 DNA reads as TGTGCCTGGCGACGAACCGGGACAGAGGAAAAACTGTTTTTT. Amino acid sequence: CAWRRTGTEEKLFF.